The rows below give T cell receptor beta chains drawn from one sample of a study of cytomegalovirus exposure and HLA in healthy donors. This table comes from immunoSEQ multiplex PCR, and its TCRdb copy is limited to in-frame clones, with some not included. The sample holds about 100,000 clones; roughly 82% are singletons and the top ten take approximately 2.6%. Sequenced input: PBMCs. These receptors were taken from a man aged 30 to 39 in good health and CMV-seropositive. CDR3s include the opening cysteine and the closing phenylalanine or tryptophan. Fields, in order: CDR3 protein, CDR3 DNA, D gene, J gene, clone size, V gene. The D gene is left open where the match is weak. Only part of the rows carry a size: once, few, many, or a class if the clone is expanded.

CDR3: CASRTGRRDTEAFF
DNA: TGTGCCAGCAGGACAGGTCGACGAGACACTGAAGCTTTCTTT
D: .
J: TRBJ1-1
size: once
V: TRBV6-1

CDR3: CASSYVGYNQPQHF
DNA: TGTGCCAGCAGTTACGTCGGTTACAATCAGCCCCAGCATTTT
D: .
J: TRBJ1-5
size: .
V: TRBV6-5

CDR3: CASSPEPGNQPQHF
DNA: TGCGCCAGCAGCCCGGAGCCGGGCAATCAGCCCCAGCATTTT
D: .
J: TRBJ1-5
size: .
V: TRBV5-1

CDR3: CASSPGGIQETQYF
DNA: TGTGCCAGCAGCCCGGGGGGAATCCAAGAGACCCAGTACTTC
D: TRBD2
J: TRBJ2-5
size: .
V: TRBV5-4

CDR3: CASSGGDRGPGYTF
DNA: TGTGCCAGCAGCGGGGGGGACAGGGGGCCTGGCTACACCTTC
D: TRBD1
J: TRBJ1-2
size: once
V: TRBV7-6

CDR3: CASSQGAGASTDTQYF
DNA: TGTGCCAGTTCCCAAGGGGCAGGGGCTTCCACAGATACGCAGTATTTT
D: .
J: TRBJ2-3
size: .
V: TRBV5-4

CDR3: CASSPSGPEAFF
DNA: TGTGCCAGCAGTCCGAGCGGCCCTGAAGCTTTCTTT
D: .
J: TRBJ1-1
size: .
V: TRBV28

CDR3: CASSVGTSETQYF
DNA: TGTGCCAGCAGCGTAGGTACATCAGAGACCCAGTACTTC
D: .
J: TRBJ2-5
size: .
V: TRBV9

CDR3: CASSLEYSKDFYEQYF
DNA: TGCGCCAGCAGCTTGGAGTACAGCAAGGATTTCTACGAGCAGTACTTC
D: .
J: TRBJ2-7
size: .
V: TRBV5-1

CDR3: CASSEDGVGQLTNEKLFF
DNA: TGTGCCAGCAGTGAAGATGGAGTAGGACAGTTAACTAATGAAAAACTGTTTTTT
D: .
J: TRBJ1-4
size: .
V: TRBV25-1

CDR3: CATLTHNYGYTF
DNA: TGCGCCACCTTGACTCATAACTATGGCTACACCTTC
D: .
J: TRBJ1-2
size: .
V: TRBV10-1

CDR3: CASSLVGTGRTETQYF
DNA: TGTGCCAGCAGCTTAGTCGGGACAGGGAGAACTGAGACCCAGTACTTC
D: TRBD1
J: TRBJ2-5
size: .
V: TRBV11-2

CDR3: CASVGLAGPTLGELFF
DNA: TGCGCCAGCGTCGGACTAGCGGGGCCAACCCTCGGGGAGCTGTTTTTT
D: TRBD2
J: TRBJ2-2
size: .
V: TRBV5-1

CDR3: CASSSASMRIQYF
DNA: TGCGCCAGCAGCTCCGCCTCTATGAGGATTCAGTACTTC
D: .
J: TRBJ2-4
size: few
V: TRBV5-1

CDR3: CASSYGSNGDTEAFF
DNA: TGTGCCAGCAGTTACGGGTCTAACGGGGACACTGAAGCTTTCTTT
D: .
J: TRBJ1-1
size: .
V: TRBV6-5

CDR3: CASSQGSGGSIDTQYF
DNA: TGCGCCAGCAGCCAAGGGAGCGGGGGGAGTATAGATACGCAGTATTTT
D: TRBD2
J: TRBJ2-3
size: few
V: TRBV4-1

CDR3: CASSLADTSLYGYTF
DNA: TGCGCCAGCAGCTTGGCAGACACCTCCCTCTATGGCTACACCTTC
D: .
J: TRBJ1-2
size: .
V: TRBV5-1

CDR3: CASSSGRGPGELFF
DNA: TGTGCCAGCAGTTCAGGCAGGGGACCCGGGGAGCTGTTTTTT
D: .
J: TRBJ2-2
size: .
V: TRBV6-6